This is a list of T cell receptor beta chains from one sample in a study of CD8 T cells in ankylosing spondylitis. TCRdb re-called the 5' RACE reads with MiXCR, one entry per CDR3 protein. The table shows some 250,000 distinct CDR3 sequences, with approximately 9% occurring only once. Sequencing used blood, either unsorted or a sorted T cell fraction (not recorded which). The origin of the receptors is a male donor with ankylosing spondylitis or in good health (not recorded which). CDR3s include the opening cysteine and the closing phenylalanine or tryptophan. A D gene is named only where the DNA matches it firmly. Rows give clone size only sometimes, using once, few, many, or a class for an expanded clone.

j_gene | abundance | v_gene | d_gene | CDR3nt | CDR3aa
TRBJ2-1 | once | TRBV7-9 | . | TGTGCCAGAGGAGACCGGGCCCCCACTGAGTTCTTC | CARGDRAPTEFF
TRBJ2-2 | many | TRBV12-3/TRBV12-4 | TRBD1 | TGTGCCAGCAGTCCGGGACAGGGAAGAAGGGTCGGGGAGCTGTTTTTT | CASSPGQGRRVGELFF
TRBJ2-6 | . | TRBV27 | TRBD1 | TGTGCCAGCAGGACAGGGGAAAACTCTGGGGCCAACGTCCTGACTTTC | CASRTGENSGANVLTF
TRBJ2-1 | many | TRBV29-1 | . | TGCAGCGTTGAAGATCCCGCAGGACACTACAATGAGCAGTTCTTC | CSVEDPAGHYNEQFF
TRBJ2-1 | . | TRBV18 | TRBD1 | TGTGCCAGCTCGGCGGGGACAGGCTATGAGCAGTTCTTC | CASSAGTGYEQFF
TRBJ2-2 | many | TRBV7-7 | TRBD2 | TGTGCTAGCAGCCCCAGCGGGGCGAACACCGGGGAGCTGTTTTTT | CASSPSGANTGELFF
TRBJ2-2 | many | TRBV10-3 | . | TGTGCCATCAGGGGCGCGAACACCGGGGAGCTGTTTTTT | CAIRGANTGELFF
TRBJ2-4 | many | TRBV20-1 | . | TGCAGTGCTAGGGACACCCAAAACATTCAGTACTTC | CSARDTQNIQYF
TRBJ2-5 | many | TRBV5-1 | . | TGCGCCAGCAGCTTGGAGCTAGCTGGGACCCAGTACTTC | CASSLELAGTQYF
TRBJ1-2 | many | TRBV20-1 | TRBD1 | TGCAGTGCTAGGGACAGGGATTTGGCTGGCTACACCTTC | CSARDRDLAGYTF
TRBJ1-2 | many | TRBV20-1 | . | TGCAGTGCTAGCCGCTATGGCTACACCTTC | CSASRYGYTF
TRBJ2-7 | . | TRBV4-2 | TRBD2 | TGTGCCAGCAGCCACCCCGGGACTAGCGGAACCTACGAGCAGTACTTC | CASSHPGTSGTYEQYF
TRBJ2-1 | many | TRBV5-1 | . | TGCGCCAGCAGCTACCAGGGGGGTGGCTACAATGAGCAGTTCTTC | CASSYQGGGYNEQFF
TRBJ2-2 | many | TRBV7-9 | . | TGTGCCAGCAGCTTAGTAATCGGGCCGGCCGGTACCGGGGAGCTGTTTTTT | CASSLVIGPAGTGELFF
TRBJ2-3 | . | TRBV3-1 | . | TGTGCCAGCAGCGCGCCAGGGGGGGATACGCAGTATTTT | CASSAPGGDTQYF
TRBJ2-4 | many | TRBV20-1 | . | TGCAGTGCGCGGGGGCGAGCCAAAAACATTCAGTACTTC | CSARGRAKNIQYF
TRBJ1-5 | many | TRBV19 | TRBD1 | TGTGCCAGTAGGACGGGACAGGGTAGCGGTCAGCCCCAGCATTTT | CASRTGQGSGQPQHF
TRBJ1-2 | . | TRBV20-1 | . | TGCAGTGCTAGAGTGGTGGGTGTCTATGGCTACACCTTC | CSARVVGVYGYTF
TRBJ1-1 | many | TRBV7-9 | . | TGTGCCAGCTTTCGGGATCGGGACACTGAAGCTTTCTTT | CASFRDRDTEAFF
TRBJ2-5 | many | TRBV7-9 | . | TGTGCCAGCAGCCAGCCGGGACACAACCAAGAGACCCAGTACTTC | CASSQPGHNQETQYF
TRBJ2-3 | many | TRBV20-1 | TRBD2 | TGCAGTGCTAGAGAACTAGCGGGAGGGCGTGATACGCAGTATTTT | CSARELAGGRDTQYF
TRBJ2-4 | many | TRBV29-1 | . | TGCAGCGTGGACCTGGGGGGACGGAACATTCAGTACTTC | CSVDLGGRNIQYF
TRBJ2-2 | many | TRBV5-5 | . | TGTGCCAGCAGCTGGACCACCGGGGAGCTGTTTTTT | CASSWTTGELFF
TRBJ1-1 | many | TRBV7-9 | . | TGTGCCAGCAGCTTAGGATTGGGGGGGGCGCGCGACACTGAAGCTTTCTTT | CASSLGLGGARDTEAFF
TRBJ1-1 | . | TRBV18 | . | TGTGCCAGCTCACCGCCTGGGGGGGTGAACACTGAAGCTTTCTTT | CASSPPGGVNTEAFF
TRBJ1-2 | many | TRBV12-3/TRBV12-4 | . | TGTGCCAGCAGTTTAGTGGGGGTGAGGGGCTACACCTTC | CASSLVGVRGYTF
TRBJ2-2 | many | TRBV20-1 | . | TGCAGTGCGTCGAAAGGGTACAACACCGGGGAGCTGTTTTTT | CSASKGYNTGELFF
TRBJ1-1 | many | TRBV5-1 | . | TGCGCCAGCAGACCCTCGGTGGGAGCTGAAGCTTTCTTT | CASRPSVGAEAFF
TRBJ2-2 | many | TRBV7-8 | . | TGTGCCAGCAGCGAGACCGGGGGCCTGAACACCGGGGAGCTGTTTTTT | CASSETGGLNTGELFF
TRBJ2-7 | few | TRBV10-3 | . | TGTGCCACGGAGGGACAGACCTACGAGCAGTACTTC | CATEGQTYEQYF